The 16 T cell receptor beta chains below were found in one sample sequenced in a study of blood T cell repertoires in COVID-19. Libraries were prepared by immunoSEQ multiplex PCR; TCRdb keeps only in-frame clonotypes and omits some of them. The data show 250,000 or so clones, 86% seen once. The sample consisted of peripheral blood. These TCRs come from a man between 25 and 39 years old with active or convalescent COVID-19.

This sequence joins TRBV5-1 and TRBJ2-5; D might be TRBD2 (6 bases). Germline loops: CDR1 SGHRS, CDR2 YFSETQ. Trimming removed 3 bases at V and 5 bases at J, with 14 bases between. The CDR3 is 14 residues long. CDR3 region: CASSSLGTRETQYF. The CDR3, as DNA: TGCGCCAGCAGCTCACTCGGGACTCGGGAGACCCAGTACTTC.

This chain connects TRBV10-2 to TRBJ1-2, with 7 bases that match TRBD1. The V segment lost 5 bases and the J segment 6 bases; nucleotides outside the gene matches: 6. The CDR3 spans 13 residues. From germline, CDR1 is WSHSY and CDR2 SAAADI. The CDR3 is CASSLDRAHGYTF. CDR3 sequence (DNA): TGCGCCAGCAGTCTCGACAGGGCTCATGGCTACACCTTC.

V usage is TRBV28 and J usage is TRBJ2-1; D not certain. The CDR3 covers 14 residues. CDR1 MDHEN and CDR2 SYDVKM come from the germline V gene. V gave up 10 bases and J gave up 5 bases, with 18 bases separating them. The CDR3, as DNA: TGTGCCACCCAAACGACGGAGATCCACAATGAGCAGTTCTTC. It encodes CATQTTEIHNEQFF.

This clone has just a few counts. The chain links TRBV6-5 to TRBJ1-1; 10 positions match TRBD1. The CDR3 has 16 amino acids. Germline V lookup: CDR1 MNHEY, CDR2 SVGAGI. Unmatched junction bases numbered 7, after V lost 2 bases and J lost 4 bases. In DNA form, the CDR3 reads TGTGCCAGCAGTTACGGGACAGGGGAACGAGGCACTGAAGCTTTCTTT. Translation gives CASSYGTGERGTEAFF.

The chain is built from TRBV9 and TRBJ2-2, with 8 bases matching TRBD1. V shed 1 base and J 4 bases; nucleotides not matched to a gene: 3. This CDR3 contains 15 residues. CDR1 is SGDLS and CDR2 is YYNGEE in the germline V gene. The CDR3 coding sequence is TGTGCCAGCAGCGTAACGCAGGGGGCCACCGGGGAGCTGTTTTTT. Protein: CASSVTQGATGELFF.

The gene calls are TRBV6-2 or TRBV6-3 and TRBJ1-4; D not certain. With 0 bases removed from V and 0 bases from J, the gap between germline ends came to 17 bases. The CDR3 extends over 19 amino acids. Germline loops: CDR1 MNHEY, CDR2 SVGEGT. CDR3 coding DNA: TGTGCCAGCAGTTACTCGGGCCGCGCTGATTTCGCAACTAATGAAAAACTGTTTTTT. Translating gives CASSYSGRADFATNEKLFF.

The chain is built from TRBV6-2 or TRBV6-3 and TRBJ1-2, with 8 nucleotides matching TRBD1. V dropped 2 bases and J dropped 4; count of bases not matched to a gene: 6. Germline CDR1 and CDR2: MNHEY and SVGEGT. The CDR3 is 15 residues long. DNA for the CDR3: TGTGCCAGCAGTTACACGCCGGGACAGGCCTATGGCTACACCTTC. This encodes CASSYTPGQAYGYTF.

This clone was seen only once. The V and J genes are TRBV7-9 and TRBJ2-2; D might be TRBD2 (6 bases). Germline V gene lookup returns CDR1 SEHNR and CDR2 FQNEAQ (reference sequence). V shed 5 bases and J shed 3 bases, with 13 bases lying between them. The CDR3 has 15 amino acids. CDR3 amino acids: CASSGGRGYTGELFF. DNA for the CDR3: TGTGCCAGCAGCGGAGGGCGGGGCTACACCGGGGAGCTGTTTTTT.

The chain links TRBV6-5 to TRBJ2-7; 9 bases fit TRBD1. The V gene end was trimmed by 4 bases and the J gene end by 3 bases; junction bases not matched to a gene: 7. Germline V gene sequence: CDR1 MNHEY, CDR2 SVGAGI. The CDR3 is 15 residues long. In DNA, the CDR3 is TGTGCCAGCAGTTCTCCCGGGACAGGGCACTACGAGCAGTACTTC. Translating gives CASSSPGTGHYEQYF.

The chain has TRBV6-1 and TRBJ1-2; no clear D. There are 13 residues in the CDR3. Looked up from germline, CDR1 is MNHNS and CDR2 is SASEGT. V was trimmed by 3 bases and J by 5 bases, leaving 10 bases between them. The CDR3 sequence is CASSDQRDYGYTF. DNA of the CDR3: TGTGCCAGCAGTGATCAGAGGGATTATGGCTACACCTTC.

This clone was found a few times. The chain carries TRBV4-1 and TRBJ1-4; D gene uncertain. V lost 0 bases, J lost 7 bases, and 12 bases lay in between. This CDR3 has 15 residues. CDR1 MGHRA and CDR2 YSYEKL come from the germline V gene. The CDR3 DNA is TGCGCCAGCAGCCAAGAGGCCTCACCGGGTGAAAAACTGTTTTTT. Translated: CASSQEASPGEKLFF.

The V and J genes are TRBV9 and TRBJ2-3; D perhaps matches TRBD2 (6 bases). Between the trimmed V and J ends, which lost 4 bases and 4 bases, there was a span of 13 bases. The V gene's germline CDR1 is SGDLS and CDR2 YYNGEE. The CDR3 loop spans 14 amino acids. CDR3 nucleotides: TGTGCCAGCAGCTTCTGGGGGGAGTCAGATACGCAGTATTTT. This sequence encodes CASSFWGESDTQYF.

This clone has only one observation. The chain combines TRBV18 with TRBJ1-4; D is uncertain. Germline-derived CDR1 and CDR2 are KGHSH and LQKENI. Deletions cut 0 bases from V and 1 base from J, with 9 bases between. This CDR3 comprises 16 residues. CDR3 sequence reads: CASSPPGRRTNEKLFF. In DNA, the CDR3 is TGTGCCAGCTCACCACCGGGCCGACGAACTAATGAAAAACTGTTTTTT. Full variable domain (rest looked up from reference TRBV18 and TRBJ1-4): NAGVMQNPRHLVRRRGQEARLRCSPMKGHSHVYWYRQLPEEGLKFMVYLQKENIIDESGMPKERFSAEFPKEGPSILRIQQVVRGDSAAYFCASSPPGRRTNEKLFFGSGTQLSVL.

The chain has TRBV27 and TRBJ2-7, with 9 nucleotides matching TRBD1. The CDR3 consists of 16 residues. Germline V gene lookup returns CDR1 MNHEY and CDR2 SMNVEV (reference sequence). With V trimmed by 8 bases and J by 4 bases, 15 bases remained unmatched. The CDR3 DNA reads TGTGCCAGCGGCTCCGTGATCGGGACAGGGCGGTACGAGCAGTACTTC. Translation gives CASGSVIGTGRYEQYF.

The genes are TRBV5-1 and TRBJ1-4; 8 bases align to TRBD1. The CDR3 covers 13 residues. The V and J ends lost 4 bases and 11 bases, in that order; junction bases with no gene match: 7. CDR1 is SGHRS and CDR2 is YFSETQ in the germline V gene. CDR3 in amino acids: CASSGGTGAKLFF. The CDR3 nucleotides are TGCGCCAGCAGCGGGGGGACAGGTGCTAAACTGTTTTTT.

CDR3 sequence reads: CSVEDQGNSYNEQFF. The CDR3 DNA is TGCAGCGTTGAAGATCAGGGCAACTCCTACAATGAGCAGTTCTTC. This chain joins TRBV29-1 and TRBJ2-1; D might be TRBD1 (5 bases). CDR3 size: 15 residues. Germline V gene lookup returns CDR1 SQVTM and CDR2 ANQGSEA. V was cut by 0 bases and J by 0 bases, with 9 bases left in between.